This TCR beta chain was captured in a study of cytomegalovirus exposure and HLA in healthy donors. Overall study results and limits: A later analysis found TCR association rates differed by HLA locus, highest for DRB1 and lowest for HLA-C. Accurate HLA-A and HLA-B prediction from TCR beta sequences was reported for most subjects. In a later analysis, a missense DCLRE1C variant was linked to TCR beta V- and J-gene trimming.

The PCR used 60 Vbeta and 13 Jbeta primers. Original data processing: In a later analysis, around 12 million of some 80 million unique beta chains occurred in at least two donors. This table comes from immunoSEQ multiplex PCR, and its TCRdb copy is limited to in-frame clones, with some not included. The V and J calls and clone size were taken over from that table, and D and trimming were inferred from the DNA. The sample has approximately 180,000 clones; approximately 84% are singletons. The CDR3 covers 16 residues. Germline CDR1 is SGHNT and CDR2 is YYREEE (reference sequence). The V and J ends lost 3 bases and 7 bases, in that order; junction bases with no gene match: 14. As for this clone: The target antigen is unknown.

The sequenced material came from PBMCs. This TCR came from a girl aged 5 to 17 in good health and CMV-seropositive. This chain links TRBV5-4 with TRBJ1-2, with 8 bases aligning to TRBD1. The CDR3 loop reads CASSSSGDRTPRGYTF. The CDR3 nucleotides read TGTGCCAGCAGCTCCAGCGGGGACAGGACTCCCCGTGGCTACACCTTC. Supplemented by reference TRBV5-4 and TRBJ1-2, the full variable domain reads ETGVTQSPTHLIKTRGQQVTLRCSSQSGHNTVSWYQQALGQGPQFIFQYYREEENGRGNFPPRFSGLQFPNYSSELNVNALELDDSALYLCASSSSGDRTPRGYTFGSGTRLTVV.